This T cell receptor (beta chain) was identified in a study of cytomegalovirus exposure and HLA in healthy donors. Primers: 60 Vbeta forward and 13 Jbeta reverse. Using immunoSEQ multiplex PCR, the repertoire was profiled, and TCRdb retains in-frame clones only, with some absent. The sample includes about 120,000 clones, roughly 80% seen only once; the top ten take 2.1%. V lost 10 bases, J lost 8 bases, and 20 bases lay in between. Germline CDR1 is MDHEN and CDR2 is SYDVKM. This CDR3 is built from 13 residues. This clonotype was sampled from a man aged 25 to 40 in good health and CMV-seronegative. Input material: PBMCs. The chain has TRBV28 and TRBJ1-2; perhaps TRBD1 as D (5 bases). The CDR3 nucleotides are TGTGCCACCCCTCGTACGGGCAGGGCGGGCTACACCTTC. Translating gives CATPRTGRAGYTF.